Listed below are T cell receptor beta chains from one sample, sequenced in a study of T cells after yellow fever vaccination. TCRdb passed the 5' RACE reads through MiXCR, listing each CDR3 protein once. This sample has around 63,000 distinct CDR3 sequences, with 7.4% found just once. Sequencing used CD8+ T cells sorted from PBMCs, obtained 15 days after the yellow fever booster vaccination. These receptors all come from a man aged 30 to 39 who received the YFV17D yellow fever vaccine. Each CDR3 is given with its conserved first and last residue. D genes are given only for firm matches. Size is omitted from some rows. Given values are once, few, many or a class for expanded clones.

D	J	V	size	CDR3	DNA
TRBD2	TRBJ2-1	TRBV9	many	CASSVGVAGGNEQFF	TGTGCCAGCAGCGTAGGAGTAGCGGGAGGCAATGAGCAGTTCTTC
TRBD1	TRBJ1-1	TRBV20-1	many	CSAVGQGDTEAFF	TGCAGTGCGGTAGGACAGGGTGACACTGAAGCTTTCTTT
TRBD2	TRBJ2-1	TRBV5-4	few	CTSSAPTSGDLNEQFF	TGTACCAGCAGCGCACCGACTAGCGGGGACCTCAATGAGCAGTTCTTC
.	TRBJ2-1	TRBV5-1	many	CASSQGVNGGDEQFF	TGCGCCAGCAGCCAGGGGGTAAACGGGGGGGATGAGCAGTTCTTC
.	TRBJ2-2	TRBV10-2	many	CASSIQGELFF	TGCGCCAGCAGTATACAAGGGGAGCTGTTTTTT
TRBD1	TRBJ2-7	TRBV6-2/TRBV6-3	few	CASSYWTGDEQYF	TGTGCCAGCAGTTACTGGACAGGGGACGAGCAGTACTTC
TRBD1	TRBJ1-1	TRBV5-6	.	CASSSAPGQRAEAFF	TGTGCCAGCAGCTCGGCCCCGGGACAGAGAGCTGAAGCTTTCTTT
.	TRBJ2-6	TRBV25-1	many	CASDGGNVGANVLTF	TGTGCCAGCGATGGAGGTAATGTTGGGGCCAACGTCCTGACTTTC
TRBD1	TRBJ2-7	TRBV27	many	CASSSPGQGQYEQYF	TGTGCCAGCAGTTCGCCGGGACAGGGACAGTACGAGCAGTACTTC
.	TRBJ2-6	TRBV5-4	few	CASSLLQSSGANVLTF	TGTGCCAGCAGCTTGTTACAAAGCTCTGGGGCCAACGTCCTGACTTTC
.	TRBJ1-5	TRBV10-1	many	CASSEGSDQPQHF	TGCGCCAGCAGTGAGGGATCCGATCAGCCCCAGCATTTT
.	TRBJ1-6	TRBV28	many	CASRLQSMDSPLHF	TGTGCCAGCAGGCTGCAGAGTATGGATTCACCCCTCCACTTT
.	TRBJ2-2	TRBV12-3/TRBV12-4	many	CASSTGASGTGELFF	TGTGCCAGCAGTACAGGGGCTAGCGGGACCGGGGAGCTGTTTTTT
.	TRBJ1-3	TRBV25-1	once	CASSVYAGLSGNTIYF	TGTGCCAGCAGTGTATACGCAGGTCTCTCTGGAAACACCATATATTTT
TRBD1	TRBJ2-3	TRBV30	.	CAWTLGQGTDTQYF	TGTGCCTGGACCCTCGGACAGGGAACAGATACGCAGTATTTT
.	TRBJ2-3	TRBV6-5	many	CASSYSNLGPVGDTQYF	TGTGCCAGCAGTTACTCGAACTTGGGGCCCGTAGGGGATACGCAGTATTTT
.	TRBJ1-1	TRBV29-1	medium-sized	CSVEKAMNTEAFF	TGCAGCGTTGAGAAGGCCATGAACACTGAAGCTTTCTTT
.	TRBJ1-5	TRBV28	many	CASSLDSNQPQHF	TGTGCCAGCAGTTTAGACAGCAATCAGCCCCAGCATTTT
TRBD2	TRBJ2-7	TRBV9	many	CASSAPGTSAYEQYF	TGTGCCAGCAGCGCCCCCGGGACTAGCGCCTACGAGCAGTACTTC
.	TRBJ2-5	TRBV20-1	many	CSARVGQAETQYF	TGCAGTGCTAGAGTCGGGCAGGCAGAGACCCAGTACTTC
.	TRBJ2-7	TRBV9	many	CASSVGVNSYEQYF	TGTGCCAGCAGCGTAGGGGTAAATTCCTACGAGCAGTACTTC
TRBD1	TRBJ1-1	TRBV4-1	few	CASSQGARGLNTEAFF	TGCGCCAGCAGCCAAGGGGCCAGGGGGTTAAACACTGAAGCTTTCTTT
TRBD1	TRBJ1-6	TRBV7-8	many	CASSLGYGDRGLSPLHF	TGTGCCAGCAGCTTAGGTTATGGGGACAGGGGCCTATCACCCCTCCACTTT
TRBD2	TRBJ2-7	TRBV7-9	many	CASSSRTSGRKVTYEQYF	TGTGCCAGCAGCTCTCGGACTAGCGGGAGGAAGGTGACCTACGAGCAGTACTTC
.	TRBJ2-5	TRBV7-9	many	CASSLPSNPLETQYF	TGTGCCAGCAGCTTACCCTCTAACCCCCTGGAGACCCAGTACTTC
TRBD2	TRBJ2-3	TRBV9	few	CASSLPGLAGEDTQYF	TGTGCCAGCAGCCTCCCGGGACTAGCGGGAGAAGATACGCAGTATTTT
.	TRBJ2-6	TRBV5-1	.	CASSPIDSSGANVLTF	TGCGCCAGCAGCCCGATAGATTCCTCTGGGGCCAACGTCCTGACTTTC
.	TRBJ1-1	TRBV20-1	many	CSARDLRHRNTEAFF	TGCAGTGCTAGAGATCTGCGACATAGGAACACTGAAGCTTTCTTT
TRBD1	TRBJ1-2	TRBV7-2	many	CASSLAGRGPLSYGYTF	TGTGCCAGCAGCTTAGCGGGAAGGGGGCCGCTTTCCTATGGCTACACCTTC
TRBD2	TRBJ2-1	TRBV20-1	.	CSAPRLAVLSYNEQFF	TGCAGTGCTCCCCGTCTAGCGGTTCTTTCCTACAATGAGCAGTTCTTC
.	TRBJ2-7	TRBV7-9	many	CASSFGTVDYEQYF	TGTGCCAGCAGCTTCGGAACAGTCGACTACGAGCAGTACTTC
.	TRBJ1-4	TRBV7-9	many	CASSFWMEKLFF	TGTGCCAGCAGCTTTTGGATGGAAAAACTGTTTTTT